This TCR beta chain was sequenced for a study of PD-1 blockade in classical Hodgkin lymphoma. General observations from the study: Newly diagnosed patients were said to have less baseline TCR diversity than healthy donors did. Newly diagnosed patients had diversity similar to the baseline diversity of complete responders.

Per germline, CDR1 MNHEY and CDR2 SMNVEV (reference sequence). V was trimmed by 6 bases and J by 3 bases, leaving 21 bases between them. The CDR3 is 16 residues long. Some clones are missing from TCRdb's copy, which holds only in-frame ones; the method was immunoSEQ multiplex PCR. The profile shows approximately 70,000 clones, around 93% of them singletons. The sample holds a few counts of this clone. Its antigen remains unknown. Every patient had relapsed following autologous stem cell transplantation, and cohorts differed in brentuximab vedotin exposure. This chain joins TRBV27 and TRBJ2-7; D is unclear. The sequence was collected from a human donor with classical Hodgkin lymphoma. Sample: peripheral blood mononuclear cells (PBMCs), taken at baseline. Written as DNA, the CDR3 is TGTGCCAGCAGACCAATTCACACTCCACCCCACTACGAGCAGTACTTC. Residues: CASRPIHTPPHYEQYF.